A single sample gave rise to the 31 T cell receptor beta chains below, sequenced in a study of T cells in Graves' hyperthyroidism and ophthalmopathy. Amplification of TCR beta CDR3 regions used RNA as the template. HTBI primers were employed in a first-round RT-PCR of the TCR CDR3. TCRdb processed the multiplex PCR reads anew with MiXCR; each CDR3 protein has one entry. This table holds approximately 210,000 distinct CDR3 sequences, 17% found once. The sample taken for sequencing was blood. The receptors originated from a middle-aged man with Graves' hyperthyroidism.

This clonotype was observed a single time. A read error may produce the germline difference seen at one junction end. The chain uses TRBV11-2 and TRBJ2-3, with 9 bases lining up with TRBD2. Germline CDR1 SGHAT, CDR2 FQNNGV. The CDR3 is 16 amino acids. The CDR3 protein is CDSSLTSGGLTDTQYF. The CDR3 nucleotides read TGTGACAGCAGCCTGACTAGCGGAGGCCTCACAGATACGCAGTATTTT.

This clonotype was found many times. The rearrangement links TRBV27 to TRBJ2-7; D not resolved. Germline values: CDR1 MNHEY, CDR2 SMNVEV (reference sequence). CDR3 length: 15 residues. Trimming cost V 0 bases and J 4 bases, with 13 bases left between them. This CDR3 is CASSLSGGGAYEQYF. CDR3 DNA: TGTGCCAGCAGTTTATCAGGCGGCGGAGCGTACGAGCAGTACTTC.

This clonotype was found a few times. This rearrangement joins TRBV14 to TRBJ2-7; D may be TRBD2 (6 bases). This CDR3 has 15 amino acids. Trimming took 4 bases from V and 5 from J, leaving 18 bases between them. Germline CDR1 is SGHDN and CDR2 is FVKESK. The CDR3 DNA follows: TGTGCCAGCAGCCGGCGTTGGCAGGGACTTAACGAGCAGTACTTC. Its protein product is CASSRRWQGLNEQYF.

The chain has TRBV5-1 and TRBJ1-4; TRBD1 matches at 7 bases. Germline V gives CDR1 SGHRS, CDR2 YFSETQ. CDR3 length: 16 amino acids. V trimming: 0 bases; J trimming: 7 bases; junction bases outside the gene matches: 9. The CDR3 sequence: CASSLAEGGATEKLFF. The CDR3 nucleotides are TGCGCCAGCAGCTTGGCAGAAGGGGGCGCGACTGAAAAACTGTTTTTT.

In its sample, this clonotype was seen many times. The V gene is TRBV30, the J gene TRBJ2-1, with D tentatively TRBD2 (6 bases). The CDR3 contains 13 residues. Deletions cut 0 bases from V and 4 bases from J, with 7 bases between. Germline CDR1 reads GTSNPN; CDR2 reads SVGIG (reference sequence). CDR3 loop: CAWSVRGYNEQFF. CDR3 bases: TGTGCCTGGAGTGTACGGGGGTACAATGAGCAGTTCTTC.

This clonotype occurred many times. The chain is built from TRBV24-1 and TRBJ2-3; 11 nucleotides agree with TRBD1. Germline-derived CDR1 and CDR2 are KGHDR and SFDVKD. Losses at the gene ends were 5 bases for V and 3 bases for J; bases not matched to a gene: 3. The CDR3 is 15 amino acids. CDR3 in DNA: TGTGCCACCAGTGGGGACAGGGGGAGGACAGATACGCAGTATTTT. It translates to CATSGDRGRTDTQYF.

V gene TRBV6-1 combines with J gene TRBJ2-2; no reliable D call. Between the trimmed V and J ends, which lost 5 bases and 5 bases, there was a span of 12 bases. This CDR3 comprises 14 residues. Germline V gene data show CDR1 as MNHNS and CDR2 as SASEGT. The CDR3 loop is CASSPTSFTGELFF. As DNA, the CDR3 is TGTGCCAGCAGTCCTACCAGTTTTACCGGGGAGCTGTTTTTT.

This CDR3 reads CATKGLAAYEQYF. CDR3 sequence (DNA): TGTGCCACCAAGGGACTAGCGGCGTACGAGCAGTACTTC. This chain joins TRBV27 and TRBJ2-7; 11 nucleotides line up with TRBD2. Germline assignment: CDR1 MNHEY and CDR2 SMNVEV (reference sequence). The CDR3 runs to 13 residues. Germline trimming cut 10 bases from V and 4 bases from J; bases unmatched to any gene: 6.

This clonotype was seen a handful of times. This sequence joins TRBV29-1 and TRBJ1-2; no definite D call. CDR3 length equals 13 residues. Per the germline V gene, CDR1 is SQVTM and CDR2 is ANQGSEA. The ends were cut back, 1 base at V and 8 bases at J, with 14 bases in the middle. The CDR3 region has the DNA TGCAGCGTTGAAGTTACGTCCGGATCCGGCTACACCTTC. Translation gives CSVEVTSGSGYTF.

This clonotype was seen only a few times. CDR3 coding DNA: TGTGCCAGTAGTTGGGTCACGAACTCCTACGAGCAGTACTTC. Protein: CASSWVTNSYEQYF. The chain carries TRBV19 and TRBJ2-7; no clear D gene. With 5 bases removed from V and 0 bases from J, the gap between germline ends came to 11 bases. The CDR3 has 14 amino acids. The V gene's germline CDR1 is LNHDA and CDR2 SQIVND (reference sequence).

This clonotype came up many times. V gene TRBV2 combines with J gene TRBJ2-5, with 8 bases lining up with TRBD1. Germline-derived CDR1 and CDR2 are SNHLY and FYNNEI. This CDR3 contains 13 residues. V dropped 8 bases and J dropped 2; count of bases not matched to a gene: 4. The CDR3 loop reads CASRRQGQETQYF. CDR3 in DNA: TGTGCCAGCCGGAGACAGGGGCAAGAGACCCAGTACTTC.

This clonotype was found many times. V and J are TRBV20-1 and TRBJ2-5, with D perhaps TRBD2 (5 bases). Germline V gene lookup returns CDR1 DFQATT and CDR2 SNEGSKA (reference sequence). CDR3 length: 13 amino acids. V was shortened by 3 bases and J by 2 bases, with 10 bases between the two germline ends. This chain's CDR3 is CSASVGLQETQYF. The CDR3 DNA follows: TGCAGTGCTAGTGTCGGACTGCAAGAGACCCAGTACTTC.

This clonotype was seen ten or more times. The chain links TRBV6-2 or TRBV6-3 to TRBJ1-1; D is unclear. The CDR3 runs 12 residues. Germline assignment: CDR1 MNHEY and CDR2 SVGEGT. The germline V and J ends were trimmed by 2 bases and 2 bases, with 3 bases remaining between them. The CDR3, as DNA: TGTGCCAGCAGTTACATCAACACTGAAGCTTTCTTT. Translating gives CASSYINTEAFF.

This clonotype was picked up many times. J is TRBJ1-1 and V is TRBV28; D gene unclear. This CDR3 has 12 amino acids. The germline V gene has CDR1 MDHEN and CDR2 SYDVKM. Between the trimmed V and J ends, which lost 5 bases and 1 base, there was a span of 5 bases. CDR3 coding DNA: TGTGCCAGCAGTGAGAAGAACACTGAAGCTTTCTTT. Translated: CASSEKNTEAFF.

This clonotype has a handful of counts. The chain uses TRBV19 and TRBJ2-6; D not certain. CDR1 is LNHDA and CDR2 is SQIVND in the germline V gene (reference sequence). The CDR3 consists of 16 residues. The germline V and J ends were trimmed by 5 bases and 0 bases, with 11 bases remaining between them. CDR3 region: CASSEKASSGANVLTF. CDR3 in DNA: TGTGCCAGTAGTGAAAAGGCATCCTCTGGGGCCAACGTCCTGACTTTC.

In its sample, this clonotype was seen a few times. The rearrangement links TRBV10-2 to TRBJ2-1; TRBD2 is a possible D gene (6 bases). Germline loops: CDR1 WSHSY, CDR2 SAAADI. The CDR3 is 15 amino acids. Trimming removed 7 bases from V and 7 bases from J, with 20 bases in between. The CDR3 here is CASKGNSYRGNEQFF. DNA for the CDR3: TGCGCCAGCAAGGGGAACTCGTACCGGGGGAATGAGCAGTTCTTC.

This rearrangement joins TRBV5-1 to TRBJ2-2; 8 positions agree with TRBD1. This CDR3 has 13 amino acids. Germline V CDR1 and CDR2: SGHRS, YFSETQ. The trim removed 4 bases at V and 7 bases at J, leaving 3 bases unmatched. The CDR3 sequence is CASSRQGFGELFF. The CDR3 DNA is TGCGCCAGCAGCCGACAGGGGTTCGGGGAGCTGTTTTTT.

This clonotype was observed at least ten times. V and J are TRBV11-3 and TRBJ2-2, with a weak D call TRBD2 (6 bases). The V end lost 1 base, the J end lost 6 bases, and 9 bases lay between the germline ends. CDR1 and CDR2 from the germline V gene are SGHNT and YENEEA. The CDR3 runs to 14 residues. CDR3 coding DNA: TGTGCCAGCAGCTTAGTATCGGGAGCCGGGGAGCTGTTTTTT. Protein product: CASSLVSGAGELFF.

This clonotype was detected many times. The V and J genes are TRBV28 and TRBJ2-7; possibly TRBD1 or TRBD2 for D (5 bases each). The CDR3 contains 15 residues. Germline lookup yields CDR1 MDHEN and CDR2 SYDVKM. V lost 3 bases and J 0 bases, leaving 12 bases between the germline ends. The CDR3 sequence: CASSLVWDPSYEQYF. Here the CDR3 DNA reads TGTGCCAGCAGTTTGGTTTGGGACCCCTCCTACGAGCAGTACTTC. The full variable domain, its missing parts supplied by reference TRBV28 and TRBJ2-7, is DVKVTQSSRYLVKRTGEKVFLECVQDMDHENMFWYRQDPGLGLRLIYFSYDVKMKEKGDIPEGYSVSREKKERFSLILESASTNQTSMYLCASSLVWDPSYEQYFGPGTRLTVT.

The V call is TRBV20-1, the J call TRBJ2-3, with 11 bases matching TRBD2. J lost 6 bases, V lost 4 bases, and 9 bases had no gene match. CDR3 length: 15 residues. Germline V gene lookup returns CDR1 DFQATT and CDR2 SNEGSKA (reference sequence). The CDR3: CSATLTSGDGDTQYF. The CDR3 coding sequence is TGCAGTGCTACCCTGACTAGCGGGGATGGGGATACGCAGTATTTT.

This clonotype was counted many times. The chain joins TRBV28 to TRBJ2-1, with D possibly being TRBD1 (5 bases). V was clipped by 7 bases and J by 0 bases, with 10 bases between them. The germline V gene encodes CDR1 MDHEN and CDR2 SYDVKM. The CDR3 contains 14 residues. The DNA of the CDR3 is TGTGCCAGCATATCGGACAACTCCTACAATGAGCAGTTCTTC. This translates into CASISDNSYNEQFF.

The chain links TRBV7-9 to TRBJ2-7; TRBD2 matches at 10 bases. This CDR3 is 12 amino acids long. The trim removed 5 bases at V and 9 bases at J, leaving 4 bases unmatched. In germline, CDR1 is SEHNR, CDR2 FQNEAQ (reference sequence). The DNA for the CDR3 is TGTGCCAGCAGCCCACCTAGCGGGAGGCAGTACTTC. Encoded protein: CASSPPSGRQYF.

Ten or more counts support this clonotype. V and J are TRBV7-9 and TRBJ1-1, with D maybe TRBD1 (5 bases). The CDR3 totals 14 residues. Germline assignment: CDR1 SEHNR and CDR2 FQNEAQ (reference sequence). With 3 bases removed from V and 1 base from J, the gap between germline ends came to 9 bases. The CDR3 protein is CASSFPQANTEAFF. The DNA for the CDR3 is TGTGCCAGCAGCTTCCCACAGGCGAACACTGAAGCTTTCTTT. The variable domain in full, with the rest retrieved from reference TRBV7-9 and TRBJ1-1, is DTGVSQNPRHKITKRGQNVTFRCDPISEHNRLYWYRQTLGQGPEFLTYFQNEAQLEKSRLLSDRFSAERPKGSFSTLEIQRTEQGDSAMYLCASSFPQANTEAFFGQGTRLTVV.

A word on this clonotype: One end of the junction does not line up with germline, which may come from a read error. The V call is TRBV11-2, the J call TRBJ1-1; D call uncertain. This CDR3 comprises 13 residues. Germline assignment: CDR1 SGHAT and CDR2 FQNNGV. The CDR3 sequence: CASSLERRTEVFF. In DNA, the CDR3 is TGTGCCAGCAGCTTAGAGAGGAGGACTGAAGTTTTCTTT.

In this sample, this clonotype turned up once. The chain uses TRBV30 and TRBJ2-1; 9 bases are shared with TRBD1. The V gene's germline CDR1 is GTSNPN and CDR2 SVGIG (reference sequence). The V and J ends lost 1 base and 5 bases, in that order; junction bases with no gene match: 6. The CDR3 extends over 15 amino acids. The DNA for the CDR3 is TGTGCCTGGAGTGCGACAGGGGGAGCGGACAATGAGCAGTTCTTC. Translated: CAWSATGGADNEQFF. The entire variable domain, with the rest obtained from reference TRBV30 and TRBJ2-1, is as follows: SQTIHQWPATLVQPVGSPLSLECTVEGTSNPNLYWYRQAAGRGLQLLFYSVGIGQISSEVPQNLSASRPQDRQFILSSKKLLLSDSGFYLCAWSATGGADNEQFFGPGTRLTVL.

This clonotype came up many times. J is TRBJ2-2 and V is TRBV11-2; 7 bases are a match to TRBD2. V shed 0 bases and J 1 base; nucleotides not matched to a gene: 8. This CDR3 is built from 18 residues. Germline CDR1 reads SGHAT; CDR2 reads FQNNGV. This CDR3 is CASSLDPLAGRNTGELFF. CDR3 DNA sequence: TGTGCCAGCAGCTTAGATCCCTTAGCGGGTCGGAACACCGGGGAGCTGTTTTTT.

Of note for this clonotype: Here the CDR3 omits its conserved ending phenylalanine or tryptophan, so a read error is the likely source. The CDR3 bases are TGTGCCAGCAGTGACCAAACAGAGTACGAGCAGTACTCC. Translated: CASSDQTEYEQYS. This sequence joins TRBV28 and TRBJ2-7, with D unclear. The V end was cut by 5 bases, the J end by 4 bases, with 12 bases between. CDR1 is MDHEN and CDR2 is SYDVKM in the germline V gene. The CDR3 has 13 residues.

The V gene is TRBV4-1, the J gene TRBJ2-3; the match to TRBD2 covers 8 bases. Per the germline V gene, CDR1 is MGHRA and CDR2 is YSYEKL. With V trimmed by 5 bases and J by 5 bases, 12 bases remained unmatched. The CDR3 is 16 amino acids. Written as DNA, the CDR3 is TGCGCCAGCAGCTCGATACCCAAGCGGGAGCAAGATACGCAGTATTTT. Translation: CASSSIPKREQDTQYF.

In regard to this clonotype: Sequence at one end of the junction differs from germline and may be a read error. The chain has TRBV3-1 and TRBJ2-5; the match to TRBD2 covers 12 bases. CDR1 is LGHDT and CDR2 is YNNKEL in the germline V gene (reference sequence). This CDR3 has 14 residues. The CDR3 loop is CAGSYGTSGETQYF. The CDR3 DNA reads TGTGCCGGCAGCTACGGGACTAGCGGGGAGACCCAGTACTTC.

This clonotype was recorded many times. This rearrangement joins TRBV20-1 to TRBJ1-1; no clear D gene. Per the germline V gene, CDR1 is DFQATT and CDR2 is SNEGSKA (reference sequence). Trimming took 1 base from V and 11 from J, leaving 17 bases between them. This CDR3 has 13 amino acids. The CDR3 protein is CSARVTGSVEAFF. The CDR3 DNA reads TGCAGTGCTAGAGTGACGGGGTCAGTGGAGGCTTTCTTT.

This clonotype occurred a few times. This chain connects TRBV20-1 to TRBJ2-6; D gene unclear. V was trimmed by 1 base and J by 0 bases, leaving 4 bases between them. Germline V CDR1 and CDR2: DFQATT, SNEGSKA (reference sequence). The length of the CDR3 is 14 residues. DNA of the CDR3: TGCAGTGCTAGAGGGATCTCTGGGGCCAACGTCCTGACTTTC. This translates into CSARGISGANVLTF.